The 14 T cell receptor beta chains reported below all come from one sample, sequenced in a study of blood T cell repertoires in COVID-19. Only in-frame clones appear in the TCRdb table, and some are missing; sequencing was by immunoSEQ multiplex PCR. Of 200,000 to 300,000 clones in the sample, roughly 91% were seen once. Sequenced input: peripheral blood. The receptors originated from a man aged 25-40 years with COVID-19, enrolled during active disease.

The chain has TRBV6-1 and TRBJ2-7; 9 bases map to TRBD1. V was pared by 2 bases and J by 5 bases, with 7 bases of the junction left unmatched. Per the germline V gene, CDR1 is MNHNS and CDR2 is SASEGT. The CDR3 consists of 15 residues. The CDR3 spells CASSEQGQGFHEQYF. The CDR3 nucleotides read TGTGCCAGCAGTGAACAGGGACAGGGTTTCCACGAGCAGTACTTC.

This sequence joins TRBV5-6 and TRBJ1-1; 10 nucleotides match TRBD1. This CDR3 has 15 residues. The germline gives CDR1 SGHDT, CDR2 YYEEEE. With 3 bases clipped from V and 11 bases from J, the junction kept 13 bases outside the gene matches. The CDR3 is CASSSYTTGGFWAFF. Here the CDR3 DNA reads TGTGCCAGCAGCTCCTACACGACAGGGGGCTTCTGGGCTTTCTTT.

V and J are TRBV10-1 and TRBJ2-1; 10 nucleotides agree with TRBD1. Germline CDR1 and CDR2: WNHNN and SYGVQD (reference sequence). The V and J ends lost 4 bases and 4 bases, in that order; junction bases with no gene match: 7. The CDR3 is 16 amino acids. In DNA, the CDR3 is TGCGCCAGCAGTGCATACGGGACAGGGGCTTACAATGAGCAGTTCTTC. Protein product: CASSAYGTGAYNEQFF.

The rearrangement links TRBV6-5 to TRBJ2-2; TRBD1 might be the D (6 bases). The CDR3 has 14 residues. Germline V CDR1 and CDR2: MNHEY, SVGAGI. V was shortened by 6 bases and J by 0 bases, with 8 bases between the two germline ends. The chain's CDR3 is CASRNRANTGELFF. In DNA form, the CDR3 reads TGTGCCAGCAGAAACAGGGCGAACACCGGGGAGCTGTTTTTT.

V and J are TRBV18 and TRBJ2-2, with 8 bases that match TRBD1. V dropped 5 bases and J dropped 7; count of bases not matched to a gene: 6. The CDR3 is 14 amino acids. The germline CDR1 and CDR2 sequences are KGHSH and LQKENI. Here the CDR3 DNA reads TGTGCCAGCTCAACGACAGGGGTGAACGGGGAGCTGTTTTTT. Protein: CASSTTGVNGELFF.

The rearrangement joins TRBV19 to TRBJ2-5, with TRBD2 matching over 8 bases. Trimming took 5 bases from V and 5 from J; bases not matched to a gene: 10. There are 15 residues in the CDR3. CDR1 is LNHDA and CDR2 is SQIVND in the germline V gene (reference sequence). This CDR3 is CASSQPGLGLETQYF. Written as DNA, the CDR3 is TGTGCCAGTAGTCAGCCGGGACTAGGGCTGGAGACCCAGTACTTC.

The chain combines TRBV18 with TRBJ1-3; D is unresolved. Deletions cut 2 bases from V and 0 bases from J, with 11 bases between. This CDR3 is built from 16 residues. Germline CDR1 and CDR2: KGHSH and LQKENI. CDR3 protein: CASSPYNSPSGNTIYF. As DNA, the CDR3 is TGTGCCAGCTCACCATATAACAGTCCCTCTGGAAACACCATATATTTT. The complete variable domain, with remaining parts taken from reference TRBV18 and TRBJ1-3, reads NAGVMQNPRHLVRRRGQEARLRCSPMKGHSHVYWYRQLPEEGLKFMVYLQKENIIDESGMPKERFSAEFPKEGPSILRIQQVVRGDSAAYFCASSPYNSPSGNTIYFGEGSWLTVV.

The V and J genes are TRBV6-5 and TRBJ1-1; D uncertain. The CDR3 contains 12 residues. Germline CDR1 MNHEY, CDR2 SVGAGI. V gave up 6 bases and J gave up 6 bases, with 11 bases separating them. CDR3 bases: TGTGCCAGCAGGGAGCGGGGTTCTGAAGCTTTCTTT. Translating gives CASRERGSEAFF.

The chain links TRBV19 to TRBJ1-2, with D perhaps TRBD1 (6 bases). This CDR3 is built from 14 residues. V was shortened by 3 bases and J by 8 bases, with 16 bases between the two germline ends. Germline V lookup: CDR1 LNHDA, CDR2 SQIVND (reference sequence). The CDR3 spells CASSMSRGAGGYTF. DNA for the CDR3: TGTGCCAGTAGTATGTCCCGGGGGGCTGGAGGCTACACCTTC.

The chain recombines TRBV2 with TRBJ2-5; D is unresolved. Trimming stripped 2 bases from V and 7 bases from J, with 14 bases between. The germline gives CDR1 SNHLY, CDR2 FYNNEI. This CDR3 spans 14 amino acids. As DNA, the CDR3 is TGTGCCAGCAGTGAATCCGTTGCCCCGGGGACCCAGTACTTC. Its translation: CASSESVAPGTQYF.

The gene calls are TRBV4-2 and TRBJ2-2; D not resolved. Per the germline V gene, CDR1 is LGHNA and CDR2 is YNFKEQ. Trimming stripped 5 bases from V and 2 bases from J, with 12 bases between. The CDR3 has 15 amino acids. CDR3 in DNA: TGTGCCAGCAGCGGTCGCGCCGCAAACACCGGGGAGCTGTTTTTT. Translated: CASSGRAANTGELFF.

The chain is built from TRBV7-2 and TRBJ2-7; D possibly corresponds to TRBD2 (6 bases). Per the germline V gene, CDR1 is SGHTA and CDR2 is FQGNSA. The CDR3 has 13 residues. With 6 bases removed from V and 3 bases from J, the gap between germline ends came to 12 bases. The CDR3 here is CASREGGNYEQYF. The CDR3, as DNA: TGTGCCAGCAGAGAGGGCGGGAACTACGAGCAGTACTTC.

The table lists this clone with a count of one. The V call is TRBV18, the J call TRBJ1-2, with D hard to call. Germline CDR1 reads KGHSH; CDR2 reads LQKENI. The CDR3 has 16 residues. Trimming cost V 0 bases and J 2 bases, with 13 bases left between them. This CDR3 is CASSPPSPGPNYGYTF. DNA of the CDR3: TGTGCCAGCTCACCACCGAGTCCCGGTCCCAACTATGGCTACACCTTC. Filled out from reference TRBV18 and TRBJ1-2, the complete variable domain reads NAGVMQNPRHLVRRRGQEARLRCSPMKGHSHVYWYRQLPEEGLKFMVYLQKENIIDESGMPKERFSAEFPKEGPSILRIQQVVRGDSAAYFCASSPPSPGPNYGYTFGSGTRLTVV.

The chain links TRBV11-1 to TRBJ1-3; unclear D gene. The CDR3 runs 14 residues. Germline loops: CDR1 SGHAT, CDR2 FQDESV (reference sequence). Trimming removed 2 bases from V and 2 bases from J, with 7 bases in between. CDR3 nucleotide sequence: TGTGCCAGCAGCTTACAGGAAACTGGAAACACCATATATTTT. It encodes CASSLQETGNTIYF.